The 9 T cell receptor beta chains below were found in one sample sequenced in a study of CD4 T cell repertoires and nickel. TCRdb re-derived calls from the RT-PCR reads in MiXCR, one entry per CDR3 protein. The sample has 530 or so distinct CDR3 sequences; around 49% are singletons. Sequencing was performed on CD4+ T cells from blood, not recorded whether cultured. The receptor source for this set is a human donor in a nickel allergy study, with or without nickel allergy (not recorded which). It is not recorded whether this sample comes from one donor or several.

V usage is TRBV11-3 and J usage is TRBJ2-2; tentatively, D is TRBD1 (6 bases). The V and J ends lost 3 bases and 7 bases respectively, with 15 bases between them. Germline V lookup: CDR1 SGHNT, CDR2 YENEEA. CDR3 length: 15 amino acids. The CDR3 region is CASSFHTGQGGELFF. DNA of the CDR3: TGTGCCAGCAGCTTCCACACAGGGCAGGGCGGGGAGCTGTTTTTT.

This clonotype turned up a few times. This sequence joins TRBV5-1 and TRBJ2-5; D might be TRBD2 (6 bases). Germline V CDR1 and CDR2: SGHRS, YFSETQ. The CDR3 spans 15 residues. Trimming stripped 2 bases from V and 5 bases from J, with 16 bases between. The CDR3 coding sequence is TGCGCCAGCAGCTTCCATCTCACGGGGGTTGAGACCCAGTACTTC. Encoded protein: CASSFHLTGVETQYF.

The chain couples TRBV5-5 to TRBJ2-2; TRBD1 agrees at 7 bases. CDR1 is SGHKS, CDR2 YYEKEE, per germline (reference sequence). V shed 4 bases and J 6 bases; nucleotides not matched to a gene: 6. The CDR3 extends over 14 amino acids. This CDR3 reads CASSITGDPGELFF. DNA of the CDR3: TGTGCCAGCAGCATAACAGGGGATCCCGGGGAGCTGTTTTTT.

V is TRBV20-1 and J is TRBJ2-7; 9 nucleotides align to TRBD1. CDR1 DFQATT and CDR2 SNEGSKA come from the germline V gene (reference sequence). The J segment lost 2 bases and the V segment lost 5 bases, leaving 4 bases of the junction unmatched. The CDR3 is made up of 13 amino acids. CDR3 nucleotide sequence: TGCAGTGCTCTCGGGGACAGGGCCTACGAGCAGTACTTC. It specifies CSALGDRAYEQYF.

This clonotype occurred a few times. This CDR3 is CASSLSGQRNTEAFF. The DNA of the CDR3 is TGTGCCAGCAGTTTATCTGGGCAGCGGAACACTGAAGCTTTCTTT. The chain joins TRBV27 to TRBJ1-1; D unclear. With 0 bases removed from V and 1 base from J, the gap between germline ends came to 9 bases. The V gene's germline CDR1 is MNHEY and CDR2 SMNVEV (reference sequence). There are 15 residues in the CDR3.

The chain links TRBV19 to TRBJ2-2; 7 positions match TRBD2. CDR1 and CDR2 from the germline V gene are LNHDA and SQIVND (reference sequence). The trim removed 11 bases at V and 1 base at J, leaving 10 bases unmatched. The CDR3 has 15 residues. The CDR3 nucleotides read TGTGCCTGCCGGCGGGGGTCGCTGAACACCGGGGAGCTGTTTTTT. Its translation: CACRRGSLNTGELFF.

V is TRBV20-1 and J is TRBJ2-3; D perhaps matches TRBD2 (7 bases). Trimming left V 2 bases short and J 7 bases short, with 16 bases between. CDR1 is DFQATT and CDR2 is SNEGSKA in the germline V gene (reference sequence). This CDR3 has 14 amino acids. The CDR3 spells CSARNPGGSNTQYF. Written as DNA, the CDR3 is TGCAGTGCTAGAAACCCGGGGGGCTCAAATACGCAGTATTTT.

There are a few counts of this clonotype. J is TRBJ1-4 and V is TRBV6-2 or TRBV6-3; 7 bases map to TRBD1. Trimming removed 8 bases from V and 3 bases from J; junction bases left unmatched: 3. The CDR3 length is 13 residues. CDR1 is MNHEY and CDR2 is SVGEGT in the germline V gene. CDR3 sequence reads: CASRTGPNEKLFF. CDR3 coding DNA: TGTGCCAGCCGGACAGGCCCTAATGAAAAACTGTTTTTT.

This clonotype was picked up one time. The V and J genes are TRBV6-2 or TRBV6-3 and TRBJ2-7; the match to TRBD2 covers 8 bases. CDR1 and CDR2 (germline): MNHEY, SVGEGT. V trimming: 2 bases; J trimming: 4 bases; junction bases outside the gene matches: 19. CDR3 length: 19 residues. The CDR3 DNA reads TGTGCCAGCAGTTACCCCGGTTTCGGTAGCGGGACAAGGGAGTACGAGCAGTACTTC. Encoded protein: CASSYPGFGSGTREYEQYF.